Following are 15 T cell receptor beta chains from one sample sequenced in a study of shared T cell receptors in the human thymus. Repertoires were generated with immunoSEQ multiplex PCR, while TCRdb's copy carries only in-frame clones and drops some. The sample includes 500,000 to 750,000 clones, 85% to 90% seen only once; the top ten take around 0.0099%. The data were also submitted as part of a second study, on human thymus T cells.

Sequencing input: thymocytes. Receptor source: a boy in the first two years of life with a congenital heart defect.

The gene calls are TRBV14 and TRBJ2-5; D call uncertain. Germline values: CDR1 SGHDN, CDR2 FVKESK. V was trimmed by 4 bases and J by 1 base, leaving 7 bases between them. CDR3 length: 13 amino acids. CDR3 DNA sequence: TGTGCCAGCAGCCCCCCCTCCCAAGAGACCCAGTACTTC. Translating gives CASSPPSQETQYF.

The chain is built from TRBV9 and TRBJ2-6, with 9 bases that match TRBD2. Germline CDR1 reads SGDLS; CDR2 reads YYNGEE. The CDR3 loop spans 15 amino acids. The junction had 8 bases not matched to a gene; V was cut back by 3 bases and J by 10 bases. The CDR3 bases are TGTGCCAGCAGCGCCGGGCTAGCGGGGAGTAACGTCCTGACTTTC. Translating it yields CASSAGLAGSNVLTF.

In DNA form, the CDR3 reads TGTGCCAGCGCGGCGGACCAAACAGGGCTGGGGACCTACGAGCAGTACTTC. It encodes CASAADQTGLGTYEQYF. The chain uses TRBV5-8 and TRBJ2-7, with D perhaps TRBD1 (6 bases). The V gene's germline CDR1 is SGHTS and CDR2 YDEGEE. The length of the CDR3 is 17 residues. V lost 7 bases to trimming and J lost 2 bases, with 25 bases between them.

The chain combines TRBV9 with TRBJ2-7; 7 bases line up with TRBD2. The ends lost 2 bases at V and 1 base at J; junction bases unmatched: 6. Per germline, CDR1 SGDLS and CDR2 YYNGEE. The length of the CDR3 is 15 residues. CDR3 sequence (DNA): TGTGCCAGCAGCGTTGGCCTAGCGGAGTCCTACGAGCAGTACTTC. Translation: CASSVGLAESYEQYF.

CDR3: CASSAGPSGGTFQETQYF. For the CDR3, the DNA is TGTGCCAGCAGCGCAGGCCCTTCTGGCGGGACCTTTCAAGAGACCCAGTACTTC. The V call is TRBV9, the J call TRBJ2-5; possible D gene TRBD2, 6 bases. V was pared by 3 bases and J by 2 bases, with 23 bases between. The length of the CDR3 is 18 residues. Germline CDR1 SGDLS, CDR2 YYNGEE.

The chain couples TRBV14 to TRBJ2-1, with 9 bases that match TRBD2. The CDR3 totals 15 residues. The germline V gene has CDR1 SGHDN and CDR2 FVKESK. V gave up 8 bases and J gave up 7 bases; unmatched junction bases: 12. The DNA of the CDR3 is TGTGCCAGCTCGGGTAGCGGGAGAATATGGAATGAGCAGTTCTTC. Translating gives CASSGSGRIWNEQFF.

The V call is TRBV6-5, the J call TRBJ2-3, with 9 nucleotides matching TRBD1. Germline trimming cut 7 bases from V and 3 bases from J; bases unmatched to any gene: 8. Germline-derived CDR1 and CDR2 are MNHEY and SVGAGI. The CDR3 contains 15 residues. The DNA for the CDR3 is TGTGCCAGCATGGCCGGGACAGGGCGAACAGATACGCAGTATTTT. This gives the protein CASMAGTGRTDTQYF.

The V and J genes are TRBV15 and TRBJ1-5; 8 bases agree with TRBD1. V dropped 5 bases and J dropped 4; count of bases not matched to a gene: 10. From germline, CDR1 is LNHNV and CDR2 YYDKDF (reference sequence). The CDR3 has 16 amino acids. The CDR3, as DNA: TGTGCCACCAGCCGTAACGGACAGGGTCGGAATCAGCCCCAGCATTTT. This translates into CATSRNGQGRNQPQHF.

The chain links TRBV28 to TRBJ2-7; D call uncertain. Between the trimmed V and J ends, which lost 2 bases and 3 bases, there was a span of 5 bases. The CDR3 totals 12 residues. In germline, CDR1 is MDHEN, CDR2 SYDVKM. CDR3 in amino acids: CASSLTSYEQYF. In DNA form, the CDR3 reads TGTGCCAGCAGTTTAACAAGCTACGAGCAGTACTTC.

The rearrangement joins TRBV7-6 to TRBJ2-7; D possibly corresponds to TRBD1 (6 bases). V lost 5 bases and J lost 2, with 19 bases in between. CDR3 length: 16 residues. CDR1 is SGHVS and CDR2 is FNYEAQ in the germline V gene. In DNA form, the CDR3 reads TGTGCCAGCAGCCCGATCGGGACACCGAAAACCTACGAGCAGTACTTC. Amino acids: CASSPIGTPKTYEQYF.

The chain links TRBV6-4 to TRBJ2-1; 9 positions agree with TRBD2. V lost 4 bases to trimming and J lost 6 bases; unmatched junction nucleotides: 4. This CDR3 spans 14 amino acids. Per the germline V gene, CDR1 is MRHNA and CDR2 is SNTAGT. The chain's CDR3 is CASSARGRANEQFF. The CDR3 coding sequence is TGTGCCAGCAGTGCCCGCGGGAGGGCCAATGAGCAGTTCTTC.

The V call is TRBV27, the J call TRBJ2-1; weak D call: TRBD1 (6 bases). The germline CDR1 and CDR2 sequences are MNHEY and SMNVEV (reference sequence). V lost 0 bases to trimming and J lost 15 bases, with 15 bases between them. The CDR3 totals 13 residues. Written as DNA, the CDR3 is TGTGCCAGCAGTTTATCGACAGGTGGGGTGGTGTTCTTC. Translated: CASSLSTGGVVFF.

The chain has TRBV5-1 and TRBJ2-7; possible D gene TRBD1, 5 bases. V lost 3 bases to trimming and J lost 3 bases, with 10 bases between them. The CDR3 loop spans 13 amino acids. Germline-derived CDR1 and CDR2 are SGHRS and YFSETQ. The CDR3 DNA reads TGCGCCAGCAGCTCGCACGACAGCTACGAGCAGTACTTC. Translated, it gives CASSSHDSYEQYF.

The chain carries TRBV4-1 and TRBJ2-5; TRBD2 is a possible D gene (6 bases). The V gene's germline CDR1 is MGHRA and CDR2 YSYEKL. The CDR3 totals 16 residues. Trimming removed 4 bases at V and 3 bases at J, with 18 bases between. Written as DNA, the CDR3 is TGCGCCAGCAGCCGCCTCTCGGGGGTGGCCGAAGAGACCCAGTACTTC. This encodes CASSRLSGVAEETQYF.

The chain joins TRBV7-2 to TRBJ2-7, with D maybe TRBD2 (6 bases). V was pared by 4 bases and J by 0 bases, with 10 bases between. The CDR3 runs 14 residues. Germline V CDR1 and CDR2: SGHTA, FQGNSA. CDR3 sequence reads: CASSSHGSSYEQYF. The CDR3 bases are TGTGCCAGCAGCTCCCACGGGAGCTCCTACGAGCAGTACTTC. Together with reference TRBV7-2 and TRBJ2-7, the CDR3 gives the full variable domain: GAGVSQSPSNKVTEKGKDVELRCDPISGHTALYWYRQSLGQGLEFLIYFQGNSAPDKSGLPSDRFSAERTGGSVSTLTIQRTQQEDSAVYLCASSSHGSSYEQYFGPGTRLTVT.